The 13 T cell receptor beta chains reported below all come from one sample, sequenced in a study of OX40 agonist ivuxolimab in advanced cancers. Data came from immunoSEQ multiplex PCR; TCRdb stores just in-frame clones and leaves some out. The repertoire holds some 38,000 clones, roughly nine tenths seen once, with around 46% in the top ten. Specimen: CD4+ or CD8+ T cells sorted from blood, collected in a trial of the OX40 agonist ivuxolimab. These receptors were obtained from an adult with an advanced solid tumor such as melanoma, head and neck, liver or kidney cancer.

This sequence joins TRBV5-8 and TRBJ2-7; 8 nucleotides align to TRBD2. With 1 base clipped from V and 2 bases from J, the junction kept 2 bases outside the gene matches. Germline V gene data show CDR1 as SGHTS and CDR2 as YDEGEE. The CDR3 sequence is 14 residues long. Here the CDR3 DNA reads TGTGCCAGCAGCTTGAACGGGGGGGCCTACGAGCAGTACTTC. It encodes CASSLNGGAYEQYF.

This chain joins TRBV7-2 and TRBJ2-7; D may match TRBD1 or TRBD2 (5 bases each). The CDR3 loop spans 15 amino acids. CDR1 SGHTA and CDR2 FQGNSA come from the germline V gene. Trimming stripped 1 base from V and 4 bases from J, with 14 bases between. CDR3 coding DNA: TGTGCCAGCAGCTTAGATGGGGGACGGAGTTACGAGCAGTACTTC. It specifies CASSLDGGRSYEQYF.

The table lists this clone with a count of one. This chain joins TRBV4-1 and TRBJ1-2; D is unclear. Germline-derived CDR1 and CDR2 are MGHRA and YSYEKL. V dropped 0 bases and J dropped 3 bases, with 14 bases sitting between them. There are 16 residues in the CDR3. CDR3 in DNA: TGCGCCAGCAGCCAAGATAAGACCGCCGGGTACTATGGCTACACCTTC. It translates to CASSQDKTAGYYGYTF.

This chain connects TRBV9 to TRBJ2-3; TRBD2 agrees at 9 bases. CDR3 size: 16 residues. The trim removed 0 bases at V and 2 bases at J, leaving 4 bases unmatched. Per the germline V gene, CDR1 is SGDLS and CDR2 is YYNGEE. CDR3 coding DNA: TGTGCCAGCAGCGTAGTGAGCGGGGGGCCCACAGATACGCAGTATTTT. It encodes CASSVVSGGPTDTQYF.

The genes are TRBV4-1 and TRBJ2-5; 8 nucleotides agree with TRBD1. V lost 0 bases, J lost 5 bases, and 11 bases stayed unmatched. Germline V gene data show CDR1 as MGHRA and CDR2 as YSYEKL. The CDR3 is 17 amino acids. CDR3 sequence reads: CASSQDYGRGPGETQYF. For the CDR3, the DNA is TGCGCCAGCAGCCAAGATTACGGCAGGGGGCCTGGGGAGACCCAGTACTTC.

The genes are TRBV6-1 and TRBJ2-7; TRBD1 agrees at 10 bases. J lost 2 bases, V lost 6 bases, and 7 bases had no gene match. CDR3 size: 15 residues. Germline V lookup: CDR1 MNHNS, CDR2 SASEGT. The CDR3: CASSDRDRGTYEQYF. The DNA of the CDR3 is TGTGCCAGCAGCGACCGGGACAGGGGAACCTACGAGCAGTACTTC.

The gene calls are TRBV7-9 and TRBJ1-2; possibly TRBD1 for D (5 bases). Per the germline V gene, CDR1 is SEHNR and CDR2 is FQNEAQ (reference sequence). The CDR3 length is 11 residues. The V gene lost 7 bases and the J gene lost 8 bases, with 11 bases spanning the gap. The CDR3 spells CASINQGGYTF. CDR3 nucleotides: TGTGCCAGCATAAATCAGGGAGGCTACACCTTC. Full variable domain (remainder filled in from reference TRBV7-9 and TRBJ1-2): DTGVSQNPRHKITKRGQNVTFRCDPISEHNRLYWYRQTLGQGPEFLTYFQNEAQLEKSRLLSDRFSAERPKGSFSTLEIQRTEQGDSAMYLCASINQGGYTFGSGTRLTVV.

The V and J genes are TRBV27 and TRBJ2-1, with 13 bases fitting TRBD2. Germline trimming cut 3 bases from V and 8 bases from J; bases unmatched to any gene: 1. In germline, CDR1 is MNHEY, CDR2 SMNVEV (reference sequence). There are 14 residues in the CDR3. The CDR3 spells CASSFGTSGDEQFF. The CDR3 nucleotides are TGTGCCAGCAGTTTCGGGACTAGCGGGGATGAGCAGTTCTTC.

The CDR3 coding sequence is TGTGCCAGCAGTGACCTTCCGGGCCAAGGCACAGATACGCAGTATTTT. This gives the protein CASSDLPGQGTDTQYF. The chain combines TRBV6-4 with TRBJ2-3; D unclear. The V and J ends lost 2 bases and 1 base respectively, with 13 bases between them. This CDR3 comprises 16 residues. Per germline, CDR1 MRHNA and CDR2 SNTAGT.

The V and J genes are TRBV2 and TRBJ2-4; D gene unclear. V gave up 6 bases and J gave up 2 bases, with 14 bases separating them. Germline V gene sequence: CDR1 SNHLY, CDR2 FYNNEI. This CDR3 has 15 amino acids. CDR3 amino acids: CASSPTSGPKNIQYF. In DNA form, the CDR3 reads TGTGCCAGCAGCCCGACCTCGGGTCCCAAAAACATTCAGTACTTC.

The chain links TRBV28 to TRBJ2-7, with D tentatively TRBD1 (6 bases). This CDR3 is built from 12 residues. CDR1 and CDR2 (germline): MDHEN, SYDVKM. The V end lost 8 bases, the J end lost 1 base, and 9 bases lay between the germline ends. Here the CDR3 DNA reads TGTGCCAGCGAGGGGGTTTCCTACGAGCAGTACTTC. Translated: CASEGVSYEQYF. Variable domain in full (rest from reference TRBV28 and TRBJ2-7): DVKVTQSSRYLVKRTGEKVFLECVQDMDHENMFWYRQDPGLGLRLIYFSYDVKMKEKGDIPEGYSVSREKKERFSLILESASTNQTSMYLCASEGVSYEQYFGPGTRLTVT.

The chain joins TRBV5-1 to TRBJ2-6, with 9 bases that match TRBD1. CDR3 length equals 17 residues. V was pared by 7 bases and J by 2 bases, with 10 bases of the junction left unmatched. Per germline, CDR1 SGHRS and CDR2 YFSETQ. The CDR3 DNA is TGCGCCAGCGACCTCGGGACAGGGCCCCCTGGGGCCAACGTCCTGACTTTC. Its translation is CASDLGTGPPGANVLTF.

The rearrangement links TRBV7-8 to TRBJ1-1; perhaps TRBD1 as D (5 bases). V was shortened by 5 bases and J by 5 bases, with 15 bases between the two germline ends. Germline lookup yields CDR1 SGHVS and CDR2 FQNEAQ. The CDR3 totals 14 residues. CDR3 sequence: CASSLGTGRTEAFF. CDR3 DNA: TGTGCCAGCAGCCTGGGGACGGGACGTACTGAAGCTTTCTTT.